These 11 T cell receptor beta chains originate from one sample sequenced in a study of beta chain features in type 1 diabetes listed by TCRdb under 2018. Receptor libraries were prepared by the immunoSEQ multiplex PCR assay. The entire isolated RNA was reverse transcribed using the High Capacity cDNA Reverse Transcription Kit, and thus expressed TCRB transcripts were sequenced. Entries here come from immuneACCESS through TCRdb and include only in-frame sequences with V and J called. Some clones fail to appear in such tables; in the studies checked, an unresolved V gene covers under half of the shortfall, and the cause of the remainder is unknown. The sample contains approximately 400,000 clones, approximately 16% of them found a single time. Of the sample, 0.019% falls within the top ten clones. The sample comprised naive CD4+ T cells from blood. This specimen's cell subset or site label, per the study, means: true naive CD4+ T cells. All receptors derive from a young woman in good health.

This clone was picked up a small number of times. J is TRBJ1-5 and V is TRBV30, with 7 nucleotides matching TRBD1. Germline trimming cut 0 bases from V and 6 bases from J; bases unmatched to any gene: 2. The V gene's germline CDR1 is GTSNPN and CDR2 SVGIG (reference sequence). CDR3 length equals 13 residues. In nucleotides, the CDR3 is TGTGCCTGGAGTGTGGCAGGGGGTCAGCCCCAGCATTTT. Translating it yields CAWSVAGGQPQHF.

The chain combines TRBV29-1 with TRBJ1-4; D is ambiguous. CDR1 SQVTM and CDR2 ANQGSEA come from the germline V gene. V lost 7 bases and J lost 5, with 20 bases in between. This CDR3 has 15 residues. The CDR3 region is CSAGSRYSPNEKLFF. CDR3 nucleotides: TGCAGCGCCGGGAGCCGTTACAGCCCAAATGAAAAACTGTTTTTT.

This clone was seen more than once but under ten times. The chain uses TRBV7-9 and TRBJ2-5, with D possibly being TRBD2 (6 bases). V was cut by 2 bases and J by 5 bases, with 18 bases left in between. The CDR3 consists of 16 residues. Germline V gene data show CDR1 as SEHNR and CDR2 as FQNEAQ (reference sequence). Here the CDR3 reads CASSLLAWTTAETQYF. The CDR3 coding sequence is TGTGCCAGCAGCTTATTGGCGTGGACTACGGCGGAGACCCAGTACTTC.

The chain uses TRBV11-2 and TRBJ2-1; no reliable D call. Looked up from germline, CDR1 is SGHAT and CDR2 is FQNNGV. Trimming removed 0 bases from V and 5 bases from J, with 11 bases in between. This CDR3 spans 15 amino acids. The CDR3 bases are TGTGCCAGCAGCTTAGAGGGCAGCTCTAACAATGAGCAGTTCTTC. As protein: CASSLEGSSNNEQFF.

The chain is built from TRBV29-1 and TRBJ1-1; D ambiguous. Trimming removed 5 bases from V and 7 bases from J, with 11 bases in between. Germline CDR1 reads SQVTM; CDR2 reads ANQGSEA. The CDR3 sequence is 11 residues long. The DNA for the CDR3 is TGCAGCGTTAAGAACGGAGATGAAGCTTTCTTT. Protein: CSVKNGDEAFF.

The rearrangement uses TRBV19 and TRBJ2-1, with 13 bases fitting TRBD2. Germline values: CDR1 LNHDA, CDR2 SQIVND (reference sequence). V was pared by 5 bases and J by 8 bases, with 6 bases of the junction left unmatched. The CDR3 consists of 15 residues. The CDR3 DNA sequence: TGTGCCAGTAGTCCTACTAGCGGGAGGGCCTATGAGCAGTTCTTC. Residues: CASSPTSGRAYEQFF.

The rearrangement joins TRBV6-6 to TRBJ2-5; TRBD1 agrees at 8 bases. V was pared by 4 bases and J by 4 bases, with 8 bases of the junction left unmatched. Germline CDR1 MNHNY, CDR2 SVGAGI (reference sequence). This CDR3 region has 15 residues. The CDR3 region has the DNA TGTGCCAGCAGTTCCATAGGACAGGGCGGAGAGACCCAGTACTTC. Translated: CASSSIGQGGETQYF.

The rearrangement uses TRBV9 and TRBJ2-3; the D is unclear. CDR3 length: 14 residues. Germline values: CDR1 SGDLS, CDR2 YYNGEE. The V gene lost 0 bases and the J gene lost 6 bases, with 11 bases spanning the gap. CDR3 in amino acids: CASSVGPGQDTQYF. The CDR3 coding sequence is TGTGCCAGCAGCGTAGGTCCAGGCCAGGATACGCAGTATTTT.

This clone was counted a few times. This rearrangement joins TRBV5-1 to TRBJ2-5; TRBD1 agrees at 9 bases. J lost 10 bases, V lost 3 bases, and 10 bases had no gene match. The CDR3 totals 14 residues. Per the germline V gene, CDR1 is SGHRS and CDR2 is YFSETQ. CDR3 bases: TGCGCCAGCAGCTCGGGACAGGGACATAACATCCAGTACTTC. Translation gives CASSSGQGHNIQYF.

This chain uses TRBV5-1 with TRBJ1-1; D gene uncertain. This CDR3 is built from 14 residues. Trimming left V 4 bases short and J 2 bases short, with 12 bases between. From germline, CDR1 is SGHRS and CDR2 YFSETQ. The CDR3, as DNA: TGCGCCAGCAGCGCGGGTCCAACAAACACTGAAGCTTTCTTT. It encodes CASSAGPTNTEAFF.

There are a few counts of this clone. The chain joins TRBV6-5 to TRBJ2-1; 7 nucleotides line up with TRBD1. In germline, CDR1 is MNHEY, CDR2 SVGAGI. V was clipped by 4 bases and J by 4 bases; unmatched bases: 7. The CDR3 has 15 amino acids. The CDR3 reads CASSLRPTGYNEQFF. CDR3 bases: TGTGCCAGCAGTTTGAGGCCGACAGGGTACAATGAGCAGTTCTTC.